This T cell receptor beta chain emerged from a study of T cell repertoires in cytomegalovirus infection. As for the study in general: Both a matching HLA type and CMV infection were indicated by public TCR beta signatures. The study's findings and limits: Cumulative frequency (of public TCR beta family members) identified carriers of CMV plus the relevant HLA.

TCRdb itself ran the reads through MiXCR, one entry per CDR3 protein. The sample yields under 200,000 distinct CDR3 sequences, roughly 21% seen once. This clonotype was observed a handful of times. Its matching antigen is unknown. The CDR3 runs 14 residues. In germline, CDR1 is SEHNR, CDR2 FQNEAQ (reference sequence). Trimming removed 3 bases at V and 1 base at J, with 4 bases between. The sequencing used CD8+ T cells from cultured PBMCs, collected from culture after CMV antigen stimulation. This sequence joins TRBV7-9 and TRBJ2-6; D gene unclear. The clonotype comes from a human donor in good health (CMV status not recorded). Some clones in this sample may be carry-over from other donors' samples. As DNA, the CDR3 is TGTGCCAGCAGCTTCAAATCTGGGGCCAACGTCCTGACTTTC. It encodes CASSFKSGANVLTF.